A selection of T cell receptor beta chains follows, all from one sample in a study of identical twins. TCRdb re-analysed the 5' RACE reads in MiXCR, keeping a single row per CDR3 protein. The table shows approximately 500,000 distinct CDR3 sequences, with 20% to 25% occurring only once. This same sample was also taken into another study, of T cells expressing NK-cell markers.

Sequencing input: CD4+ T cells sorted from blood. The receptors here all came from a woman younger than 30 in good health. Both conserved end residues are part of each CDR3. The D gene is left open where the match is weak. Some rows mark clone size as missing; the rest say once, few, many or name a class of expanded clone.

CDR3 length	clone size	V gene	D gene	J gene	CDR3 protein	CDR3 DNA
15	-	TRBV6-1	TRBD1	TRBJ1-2	CASNPRQGAGYGYTF	TGTGCCAGCAATCCACGACAGGGGGCAGGGTATGGCTACACCTTC
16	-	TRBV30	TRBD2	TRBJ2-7	CAWSPRRGSSSYEQYF	TGTGCCTGGAGTCCTAGGCGGGGGTCAAGCTCCTACGAGCAGTACTTC
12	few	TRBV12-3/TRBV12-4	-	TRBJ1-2	CASSFRNYGYTF	TGTGCCAGCAGTTTCAGGAACTATGGCTACACCTTC
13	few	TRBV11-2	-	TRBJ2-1	CASSLTGTYEQFF	TGTGCCAGCAGCCTAACCGGGACTTATGAGCAGTTCTTC
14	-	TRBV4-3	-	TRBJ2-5	CASSQGQSQETQYF	TGCGCCAGCAGCCAAGGACAGTCACAAGAGACCCAGTACTTC
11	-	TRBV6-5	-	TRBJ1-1	CASGGVTEAFF	TGTGCCTCGGGAGGCGTCACTGAAGCTTTCTTT
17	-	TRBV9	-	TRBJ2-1	CASSVAAAVRSYNEQFF	TGTGCCAGCAGCGTAGCGGCAGCGGTAAGATCCTACAATGAGCAGTTCTTC
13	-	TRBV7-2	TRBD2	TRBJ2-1	CASNLAGYNEQFF	TGTGCCAGCAACCTAGCGGGGTACAATGAGCAGTTCTTC
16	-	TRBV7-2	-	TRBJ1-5	CASSLAGGGGNQPQHF	TGTGCCAGCAGCTTAGCCGGCGGTGGTGGCAATCAGCCCCAGCATTTT
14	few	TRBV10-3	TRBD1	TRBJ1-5	CAISPGQGGQPQHF	TGTGCCATCAGCCCAGGACAGGGGGGTCAGCCCCAGCATTTT
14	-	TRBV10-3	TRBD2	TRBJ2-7	CAISESFGGGEQYF	TGTGCCATCAGTGAGTCGTTCGGGGGAGGGGAGCAGTACTTC
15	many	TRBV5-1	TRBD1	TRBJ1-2	CASSIGDRENYGYTF	TGCGCCAGCAGCATAGGGGACAGAGAAAACTATGGCTACACCTTC
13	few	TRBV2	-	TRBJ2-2	CASRTGYTGELFF	TGTGCCAGCAGAACAGGGTATACCGGGGAGCTGTTTTTT
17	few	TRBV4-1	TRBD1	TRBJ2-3	CASSQDYRGTSTDTQYF	TGCGCCAGCAGCCAGGACTACAGGGGGACTAGCACAGATACGCAGTATTTT
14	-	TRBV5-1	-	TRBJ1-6	CASKAGTNLTPLHF	TGCGCCAGCAAGGCAGGGACCAATTTGACACCCCTCCACTTT
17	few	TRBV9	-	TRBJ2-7	CASSGKVVLPQLYEQYF	TGTGCCAGCAGCGGTAAGGTGGTCCTACCCCAGCTCTACGAGCAGTACTTC
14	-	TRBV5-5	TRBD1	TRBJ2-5	CASISGQIQETQYF	TGTGCCAGCATTTCGGGACAGATCCAAGAGACCCAGTACTTC
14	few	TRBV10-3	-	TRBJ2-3	CAISMTQGDSAQYF	TGTGCCATCAGTATGACACAGGGCGATTCGGCGCAGTATTTT
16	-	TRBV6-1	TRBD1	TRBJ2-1	CASRTGTGNMENEQFF	TGTGCCAGCCGGACCGGGACAGGGAATATGGAGAATGAGCAGTTCTTC
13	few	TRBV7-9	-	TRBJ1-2	CASSLHPSYGYTF	TGTGCCAGCAGCTTACATCCTTCTTATGGCTACACCTTC
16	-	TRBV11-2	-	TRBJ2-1	CASSPPDSYPYNEQFF	TGTGCCAGCAGCCCACCTGACAGTTACCCTTACAATGAGCAGTTCTTC
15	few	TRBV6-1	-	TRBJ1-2	CASSERGDANYGYTF	TGTGCCAGCAGTGAACGAGGGGATGCTAACTATGGCTACACCTTC
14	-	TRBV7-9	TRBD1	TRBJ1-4	CASSLDREGEKLFF	TGTGCCAGCAGCTTGGACAGGGAGGGCGAAAAACTGTTTTTT
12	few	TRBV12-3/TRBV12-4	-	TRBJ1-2	CASSHPVGGIGF	TGTGCCAGCAGCCACCCGGTGGGGGGCATAGGCTTC
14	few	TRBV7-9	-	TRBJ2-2	CASSFFPNTGELFF	TGTGCCAGCAGCTTCTTCCCGAACACCGGGGAGCTGTTTTTT
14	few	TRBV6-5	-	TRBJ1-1	CASSYGSLGGGAFF	TGTGCCAGCAGTTACGGGTCCCTCGGGGGAGGAGCTTTCTTT
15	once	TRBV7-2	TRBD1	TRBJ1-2	CASSLEFGTGFGYTF	TGTGCCAGCAGCTTAGAGTTCGGGACAGGGTTTGGCTACACCTTC
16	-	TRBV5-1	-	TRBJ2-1	CASSLRGGDPYNEQFF	TGCGCCAGCAGCTTGAGGGGGGGCGACCCTTACAATGAGCAGTTCTTC
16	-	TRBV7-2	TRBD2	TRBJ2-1	CASSLGGLVAKDEQFF	TGTGCCAGCAGCTTAGGGGGACTAGTGGCCAAGGATGAGCAGTTCTTC
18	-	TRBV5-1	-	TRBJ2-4	CASSLDFWGTRAKNIQYF	TGCGCCAGCAGCTTGGATTTTTGGGGGACTCGGGCCAAAAACATTCAGTACTTC
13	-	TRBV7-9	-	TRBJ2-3	CASRRITGNTQYF	TGTGCCAGCAGGAGGATAACGGGGAATACGCAGTATTTT
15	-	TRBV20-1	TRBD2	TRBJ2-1	CSAGTSGMTYNEQFF	TGCAGTGCCGGTACTAGCGGGATGACCTACAATGAGCAGTTCTTC
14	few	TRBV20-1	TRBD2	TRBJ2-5	CSASSGGAGETQYF	TGCAGTGCTAGTAGCGGGGGGGCCGGAGAGACCCAGTACTTC
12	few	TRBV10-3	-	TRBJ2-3	CAISGGLDTQYF	TGTGCCATCAGCGGAGGGCTAGATACGCAGTATTTT
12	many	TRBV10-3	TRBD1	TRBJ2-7	CAIGTGENEQYF	TGTGCCATCGGGACAGGGGAAAACGAGCAGTACTTC
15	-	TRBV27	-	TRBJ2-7	CASREYSDHSYEQYF	TGTGCCAGCAGGGAATATAGCGATCACTCCTACGAGCAGTACTTC
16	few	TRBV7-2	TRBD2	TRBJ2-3	CASSVRGTSGTDTQYF	TGTGCCAGCAGCGTAAGGGGGACTAGCGGCACAGATACGCAGTATTTT
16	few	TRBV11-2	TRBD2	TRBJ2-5	CASSLGVSGGTLSQYF	TGTGCCAGCAGCTTAGGGGTTAGCGGGGGGACCCTATCACAGTACTTC
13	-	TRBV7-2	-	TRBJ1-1	CASRPEARGEAFF	TGTGCCAGCAGACCGGAGGCCAGGGGTGAAGCTTTCTTT
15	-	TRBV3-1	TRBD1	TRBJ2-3	CASSRGQGERDTQYF	TGTGCCAGCAGCCGTGGACAGGGGGAGAGAGATACGCAGTATTTT
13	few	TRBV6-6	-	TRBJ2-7	CASSYSGDYEQYF	TGTGCCAGCAGTTACTCAGGGGACTACGAGCAGTACTTC
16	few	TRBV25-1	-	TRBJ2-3	CASSEYKAGLRDTQYF	TGTGCCAGCAGTGAATATAAGGCGGGACTGAGGGATACGCAGTATTTT
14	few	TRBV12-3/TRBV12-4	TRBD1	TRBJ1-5	CASRFQGAHQPQHF	TGTGCCAGTAGATTTCAGGGGGCACATCAGCCCCAGCATTTT
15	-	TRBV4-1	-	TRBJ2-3	CASSQDGQRTDTQYF	TGCGCCAGCAGCCAAGATGGACAAAGGACAGATACGCAGTATTTT
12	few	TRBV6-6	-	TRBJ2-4	CASSYNSYIQYF	TGTGCCAGCAGTTACAATTCATACATTCAGTACTTC
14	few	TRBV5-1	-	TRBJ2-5	CASSSRSAGETQYF	TGCGCCAGCAGCTCTAGGTCCGCAGGGGAGACCCAGTACTTC
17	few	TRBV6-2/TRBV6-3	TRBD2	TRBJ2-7	CASRPGTSGSFYEEQYF	TGTGCCAGCAGGCCCGGGACTAGCGGGAGTTTCTACGAGGAGCAGTACTTC
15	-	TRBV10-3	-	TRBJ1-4	CAIRRDIGEEEKLFF	TGTGCCATCAGGAGGGACATCGGGGAAGAGGAAAAACTGTTTTTT
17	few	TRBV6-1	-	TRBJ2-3	CASSPFPGTGLTDTQYF	TGTGCCAGCAGTCCGTTCCCGGGAACAGGATTGACAGATACGCAGTATTTT
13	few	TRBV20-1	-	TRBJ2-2	CSAIWPNTGELFF	TGCAGTGCTATATGGCCGAACACCGGGGAGCTGTTTTTT
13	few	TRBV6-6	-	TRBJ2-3	CASRTPFTDTQYF	TGTGCCAGCAGAACCCCTTTCACAGATACGCAGTATTTT
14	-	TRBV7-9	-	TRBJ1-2	CASSSVTTVNGYTF	TGTGCCAGCAGTTCCGTCACCACAGTTAATGGCTACACCTTC
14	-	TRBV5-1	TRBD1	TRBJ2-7	CASSWGTGGYEQYF	TGCGCCAGCAGCTGGGGGACAGGGGGCTACGAGCAGTACTTC